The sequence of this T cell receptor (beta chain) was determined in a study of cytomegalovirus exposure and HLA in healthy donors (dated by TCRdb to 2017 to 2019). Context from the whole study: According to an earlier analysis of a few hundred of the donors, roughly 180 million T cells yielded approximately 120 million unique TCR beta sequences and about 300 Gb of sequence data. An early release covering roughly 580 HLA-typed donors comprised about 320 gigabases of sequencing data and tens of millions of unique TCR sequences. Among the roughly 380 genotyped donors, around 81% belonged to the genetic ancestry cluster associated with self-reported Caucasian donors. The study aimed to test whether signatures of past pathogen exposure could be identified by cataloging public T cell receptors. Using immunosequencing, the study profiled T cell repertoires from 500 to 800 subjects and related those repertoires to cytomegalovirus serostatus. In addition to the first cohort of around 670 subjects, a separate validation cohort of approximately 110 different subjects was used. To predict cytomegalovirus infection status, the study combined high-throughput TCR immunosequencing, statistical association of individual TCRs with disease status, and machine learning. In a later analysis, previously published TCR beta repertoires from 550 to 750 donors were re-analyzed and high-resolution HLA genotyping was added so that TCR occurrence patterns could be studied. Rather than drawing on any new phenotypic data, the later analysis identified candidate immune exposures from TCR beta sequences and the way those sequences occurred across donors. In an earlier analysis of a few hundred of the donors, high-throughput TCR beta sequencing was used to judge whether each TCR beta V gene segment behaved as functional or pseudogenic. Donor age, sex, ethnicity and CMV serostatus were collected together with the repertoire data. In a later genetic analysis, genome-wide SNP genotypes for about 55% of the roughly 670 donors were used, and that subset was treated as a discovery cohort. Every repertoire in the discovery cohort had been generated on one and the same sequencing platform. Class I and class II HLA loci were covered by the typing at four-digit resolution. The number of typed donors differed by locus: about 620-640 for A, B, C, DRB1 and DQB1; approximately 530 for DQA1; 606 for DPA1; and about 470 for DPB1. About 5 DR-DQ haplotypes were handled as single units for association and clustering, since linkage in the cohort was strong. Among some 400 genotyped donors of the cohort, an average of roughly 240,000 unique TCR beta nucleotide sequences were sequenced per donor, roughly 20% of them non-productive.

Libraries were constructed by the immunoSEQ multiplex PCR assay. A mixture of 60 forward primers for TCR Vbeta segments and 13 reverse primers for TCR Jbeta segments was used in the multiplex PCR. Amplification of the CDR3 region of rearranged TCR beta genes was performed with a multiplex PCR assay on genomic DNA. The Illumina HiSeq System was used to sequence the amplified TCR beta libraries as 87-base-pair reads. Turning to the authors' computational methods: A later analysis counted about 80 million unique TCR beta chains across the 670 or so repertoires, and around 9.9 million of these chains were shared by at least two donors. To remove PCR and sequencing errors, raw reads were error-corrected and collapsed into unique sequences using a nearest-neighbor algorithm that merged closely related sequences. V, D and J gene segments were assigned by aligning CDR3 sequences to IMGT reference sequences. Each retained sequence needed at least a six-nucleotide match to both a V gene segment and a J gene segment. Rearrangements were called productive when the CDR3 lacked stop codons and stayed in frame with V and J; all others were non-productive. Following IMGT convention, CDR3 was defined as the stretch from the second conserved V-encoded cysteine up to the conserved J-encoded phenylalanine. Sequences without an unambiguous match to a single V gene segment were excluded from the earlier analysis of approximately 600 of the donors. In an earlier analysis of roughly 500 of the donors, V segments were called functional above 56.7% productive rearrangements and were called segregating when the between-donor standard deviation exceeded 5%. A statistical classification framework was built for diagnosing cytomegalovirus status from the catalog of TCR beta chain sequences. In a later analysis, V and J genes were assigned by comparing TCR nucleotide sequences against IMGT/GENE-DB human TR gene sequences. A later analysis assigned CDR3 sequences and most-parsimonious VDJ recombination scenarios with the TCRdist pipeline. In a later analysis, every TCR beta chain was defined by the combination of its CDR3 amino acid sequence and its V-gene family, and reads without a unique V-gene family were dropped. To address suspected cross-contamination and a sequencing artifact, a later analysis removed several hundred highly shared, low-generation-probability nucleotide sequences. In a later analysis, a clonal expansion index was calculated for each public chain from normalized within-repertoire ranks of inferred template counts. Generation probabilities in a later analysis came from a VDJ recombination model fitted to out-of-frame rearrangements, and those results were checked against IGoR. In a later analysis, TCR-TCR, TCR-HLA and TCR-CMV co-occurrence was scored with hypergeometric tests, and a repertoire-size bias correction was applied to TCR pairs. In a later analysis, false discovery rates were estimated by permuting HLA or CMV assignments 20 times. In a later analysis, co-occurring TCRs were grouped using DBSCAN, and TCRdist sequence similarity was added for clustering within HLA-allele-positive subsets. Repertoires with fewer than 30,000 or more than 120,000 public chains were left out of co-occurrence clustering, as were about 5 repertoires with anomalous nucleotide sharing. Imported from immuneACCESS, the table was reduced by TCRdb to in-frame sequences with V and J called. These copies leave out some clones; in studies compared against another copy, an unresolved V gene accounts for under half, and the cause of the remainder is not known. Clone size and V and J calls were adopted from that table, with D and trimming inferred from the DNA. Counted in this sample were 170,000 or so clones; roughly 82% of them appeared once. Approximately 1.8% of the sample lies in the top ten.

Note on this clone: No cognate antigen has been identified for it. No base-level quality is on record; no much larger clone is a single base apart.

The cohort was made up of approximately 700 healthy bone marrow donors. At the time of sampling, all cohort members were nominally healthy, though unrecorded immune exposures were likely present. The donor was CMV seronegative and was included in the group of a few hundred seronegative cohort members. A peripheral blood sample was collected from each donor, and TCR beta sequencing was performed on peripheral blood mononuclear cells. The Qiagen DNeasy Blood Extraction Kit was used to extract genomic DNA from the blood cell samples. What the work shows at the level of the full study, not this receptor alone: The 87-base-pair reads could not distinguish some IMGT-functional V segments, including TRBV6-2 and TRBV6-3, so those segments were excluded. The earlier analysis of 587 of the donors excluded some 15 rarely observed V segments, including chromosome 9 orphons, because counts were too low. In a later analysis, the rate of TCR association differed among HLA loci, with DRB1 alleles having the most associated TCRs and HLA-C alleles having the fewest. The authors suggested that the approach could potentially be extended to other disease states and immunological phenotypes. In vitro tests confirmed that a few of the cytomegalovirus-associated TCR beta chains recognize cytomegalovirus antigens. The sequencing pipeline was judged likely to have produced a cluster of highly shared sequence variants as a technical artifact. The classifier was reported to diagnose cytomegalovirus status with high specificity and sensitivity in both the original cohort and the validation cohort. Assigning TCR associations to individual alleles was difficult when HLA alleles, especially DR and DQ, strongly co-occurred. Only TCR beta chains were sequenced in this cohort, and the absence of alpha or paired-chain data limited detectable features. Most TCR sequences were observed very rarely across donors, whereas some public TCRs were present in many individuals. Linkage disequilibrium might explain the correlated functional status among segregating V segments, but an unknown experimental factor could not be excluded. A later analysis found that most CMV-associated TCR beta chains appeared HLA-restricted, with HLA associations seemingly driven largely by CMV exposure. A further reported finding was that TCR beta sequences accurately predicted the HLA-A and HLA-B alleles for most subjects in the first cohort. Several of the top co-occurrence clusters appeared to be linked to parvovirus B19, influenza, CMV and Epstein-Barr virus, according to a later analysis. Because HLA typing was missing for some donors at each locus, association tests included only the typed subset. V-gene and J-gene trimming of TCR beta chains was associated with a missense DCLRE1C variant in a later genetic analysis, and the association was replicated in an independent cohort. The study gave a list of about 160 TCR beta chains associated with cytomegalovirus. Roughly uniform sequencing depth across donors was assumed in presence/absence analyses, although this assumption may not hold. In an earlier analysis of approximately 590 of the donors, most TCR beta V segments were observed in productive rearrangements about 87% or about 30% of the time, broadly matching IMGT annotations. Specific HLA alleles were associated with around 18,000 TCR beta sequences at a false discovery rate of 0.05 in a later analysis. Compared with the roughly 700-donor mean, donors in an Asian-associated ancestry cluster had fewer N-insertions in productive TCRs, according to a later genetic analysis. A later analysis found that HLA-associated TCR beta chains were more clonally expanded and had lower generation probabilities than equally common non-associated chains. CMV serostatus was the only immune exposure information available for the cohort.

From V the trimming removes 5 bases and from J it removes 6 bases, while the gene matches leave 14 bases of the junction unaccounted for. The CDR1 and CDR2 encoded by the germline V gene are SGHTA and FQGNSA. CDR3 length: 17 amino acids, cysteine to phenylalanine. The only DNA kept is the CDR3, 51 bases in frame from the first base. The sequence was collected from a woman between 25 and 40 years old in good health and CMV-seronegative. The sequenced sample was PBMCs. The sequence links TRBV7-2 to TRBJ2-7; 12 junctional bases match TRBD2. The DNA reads TGTGCCAGCAGCGCCCCTCGCCTAGCGGGAGGGCCGCTCGAGCAGTACTTC. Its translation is CASSAPRLAGGPLEQYF.